The clone carrying this T cell receptor (beta chain) was seen more than once but under ten times. The data belong to a study of blood T cells in healthy people across ages. Using a J-beta primer mix together with a sample-barcoded 5' primer, a second PCR was run for about 7 to 12 cycles. TCRdb independently ran MiXCR on the 5' RACE reads; one entry per CDR3 protein. The table has 650,000 to 1,000,000 distinct CDR3 sequences, 35% to 40% seen once; the top ten hold 10% to 15%. The CDR3 is 12 residues long. The V gene lost 0 bases and the J gene lost 11 bases, with 10 bases spanning the gap. The germline V gene encodes CDR1 LGHNA and CDR2 YNFKEQ.

Source material: blood. This TCR derives from a man aged 18 to 30 in good health. The chain joins TRBV4-2 to TRBJ1-1; D unclear. The CDR3 sequence is CASSQEQQSAFF. The CDR3 region has the DNA TGTGCCAGCAGCCAAGAACAACAGTCTGCTTTCTTT.